This T cell receptor beta chain was retrieved from a study of blood T cells in healthy people across ages (dated by TCRdb to the mid-2010s). Background on the whole study: Template switching captured roughly one uniquely barcoded TCR beta cDNA molecule per two T cells in model experiments. The study measured age-related changes in TCR beta repertoire diversity using deep sequencing normalized with unique cDNA molecular identifiers. The donors were divided into four age groups: young (average roughly 17 years), middle-aged (approximately 39), aged (approximately 59) and long-lived (about 79). To avoid experimental bias, donors of different ages were distributed randomly across sequencing lanes. The study analyzed two additional independent replicas of 1 million unique cDNA reads from the same blood draw for two donors, one aged 18 to 30 and one aged 80 or older. General study outcomes and caveats: Because profiling used bulk unsorted PBMCs, naive and antigen-experienced compartments could not be compared conclusively. Compared with the aged group, more naive CD4+ T cells, fewer expanded clones and increased TCR diversity were shown by the long-lived group, suggesting age selection. Observed TCR beta diversity correlated strongly with the percentage of naive T cells measured by flow cytometry. Estimates of total diversity from one million sequenced T cells were regarded as lower bounds and underestimates. Donor CMV infection status was unknown, potentially confounding age-related changes in expanded clonotypes. As age increased, observed TCR beta diversity per million T cells dropped in a roughly linear way, and a significant reduction was already evident by age about 36.

Via the germline V gene (reference sequence), CDR1 is LNHNV and CDR2 YYDKDF. Spanning cysteine to phenylalanine, the CDR3 consists of 14 amino acids. The sequence is cut down to CDR3 DNA, 42 bases in frame from base 1. V loses 10 bases, J loses 2 bases, and the germline ends lie 16 bases apart. Libraries came from 5' RACE. TCRdb records Illumina HiSeq 2500 as the sequencer. A second PCR of roughly 7 to 11 cycles was performed with a sample-barcoded 5' primer and a J-beta primer mix. Each TCR beta cDNA molecule received a unique molecular identifier from a template-switch 5' adaptor carrying 12 random nucleotides. Each sample yielded at least 3 million CDR3-containing paired-end reads. First-strand cDNA was synthesized from all RNA with the Mint cDNA synthesis kit, primed by a TRBC-specific oligonucleotide. All cDNA was treated with uracil-DNA glycosylase and then went through a first 18-cycle PCR with the universal primers M1SS and BC2_uni_R. In the source study's methods: For normalization, 1 million high-quality reads were randomly selected from each sample, with every read carrying a distinct molecular identifier. Reads sharing molecular identifiers were discarded rather than binned into consensus sequences. MiTCR, with a Q25 quality threshold and the strictest error-elimination algorithm, was used for CDR3 identification, clonotype clustering and error correction. A nonparametric unseen species model with Euler transformation was used to estimate lower-bound total TCR beta diversity. TCRdb's own reprocessing of the public reads used fastp at Q25 and MiXCR and kept productive beta chains. One record per CDR3 amino acid sequence lists the most common genes and DNA. TCRdb's processing, not the authors' own work, is the source of the V and J calls. Across this sample there are about 640,000 distinct CDR3 sequences, with 58% seen only once. Of the sample, approximately 40% is held by the ten largest clones.

This clonotype has only a few counts. Its antigen remains unidentified. No per-base quality is available; no much larger clone lies one base away. The donors were some 39 Caucasian individuals from Russia, aged roughly 6 to 100 years, who were systemically healthy. Each donor gave roughly 11 milliliters of peripheral blood, drawn into EDTA-treated Vacutainer tubes. Ficoll-Paque density-gradient centrifugation was used to isolate PBMCs, with at least 7 million per sample. Total RNA, at least 5.5 micrograms per sample, was extracted from PBMCs with Trizol reagent. Naive CD45RAhigh/CD27high T cell percentages were measured by flow cytometry on a PBMC aliquot from every donor.

The TCR was taken from a man in his 60s in good health. The sequenced material came from blood. Here the chain combines TRBV15 and TRBJ2-3; no D gene call is confident. Here is the DNA: TGTGCCATAACCAAGGATTACTACACAGATACGCAGTATTTT. This gives the protein CAITKDYYTDTQYF. Full variable domain (CDR3 extended with the reference TRBV15 and TRBJ2-3 proteins): DAMVIQNPRYQVTQFGKPVTLSCSQTLNHNVMYWYQQKSSQAPKLLFHYYDKDFNNEADTPDNFQSRRPNTSFCFLDIRSPGLGDTAMYLCAITKDYYTDTQYFGPGTRLTVL.